This T cell receptor (beta chain) was sequenced during a study of shared T cell receptors in the human thymus. Unmatched junction bases numbered 6, after V lost 4 bases and J lost 4 bases. This CDR3 has 15 amino acids. Germline lookup yields CDR1 SGHVS and CDR2 FNYEAQ. Some clones are missing from TCRdb's copy, which holds only in-frame ones; the method was immunoSEQ multiplex PCR. Of just under 550,000 clones listed, around three quarters were seen once; the top ten hold 0.013%. The same specimen was also included in a second study, on human thymus T cells. That work contributes: Those donating were healthy Finnish infants in corrective surgery for congenital heart defects. The study used thymus tissue resected during corrective heart surgery. Within thymic and blood repertoires, V and J gene usage appeared to be biased. The related literature has documented a marked overlap of thymic repertoires among unrelated individuals.

This chain uses TRBV7-6 with TRBJ2-7; 11 nucleotides line up with TRBD1. This sequence was found in a boy younger than two with a congenital heart defect. Sequencing input: thymocytes. CDR3 amino acids: CASSSHGTGGYEQYF. CDR3 coding DNA: TGTGCCAGCAGCTCCCACGGGACAGGGGGTTACGAGCAGTACTTC. The full variable domain, completed using reference TRBV7-6 and TRBJ2-7, is GAGVSQSPRYKVTKRGQDVALRCDPISGHVSLYWYRQALGQGPEFLTYFNYEAQQDKSGLPNDRFSAERPEGSISTLTIQRTEQRDSAMYRCASSSHGTGGYEQYFGPGTRLTVT.